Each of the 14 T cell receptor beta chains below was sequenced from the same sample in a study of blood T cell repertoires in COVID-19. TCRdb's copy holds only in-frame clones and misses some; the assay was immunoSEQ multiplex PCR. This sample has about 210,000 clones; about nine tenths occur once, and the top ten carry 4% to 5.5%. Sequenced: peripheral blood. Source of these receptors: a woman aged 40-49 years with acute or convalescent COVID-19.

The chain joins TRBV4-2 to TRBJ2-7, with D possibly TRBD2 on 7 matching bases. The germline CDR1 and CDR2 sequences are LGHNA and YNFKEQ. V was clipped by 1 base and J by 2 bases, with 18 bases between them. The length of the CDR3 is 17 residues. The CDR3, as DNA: TGTGCCAGCAGCCAAGTCGGGGGGACACCGGGGACCTACGAGCAGTACGTC. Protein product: CASSQVGGTPGTYEQYV.

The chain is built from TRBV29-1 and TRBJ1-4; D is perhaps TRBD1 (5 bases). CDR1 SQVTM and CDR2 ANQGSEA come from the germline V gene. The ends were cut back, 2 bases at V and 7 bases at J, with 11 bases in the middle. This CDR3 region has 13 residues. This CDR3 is CSVESGGGEKLFF. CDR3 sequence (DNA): TGCAGCGTTGAATCGGGGGGTGGTGAAAAACTGTTTTTT.

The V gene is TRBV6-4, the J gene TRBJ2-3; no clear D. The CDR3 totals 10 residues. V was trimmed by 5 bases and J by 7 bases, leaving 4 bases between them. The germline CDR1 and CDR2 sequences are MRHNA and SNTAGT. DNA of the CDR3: TGTGCCAGCAGTCTCTATACGCAGTATTTT. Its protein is CASSLYTQYF.

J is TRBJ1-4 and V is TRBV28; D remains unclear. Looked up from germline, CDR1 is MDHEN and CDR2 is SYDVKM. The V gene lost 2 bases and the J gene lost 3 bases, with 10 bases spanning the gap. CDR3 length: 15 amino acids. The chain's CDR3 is CASSLGGRSNEKLFF. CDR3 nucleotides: TGTGCCAGCAGTTTAGGAGGGAGGTCTAATGAAAAACTGTTTTTT.

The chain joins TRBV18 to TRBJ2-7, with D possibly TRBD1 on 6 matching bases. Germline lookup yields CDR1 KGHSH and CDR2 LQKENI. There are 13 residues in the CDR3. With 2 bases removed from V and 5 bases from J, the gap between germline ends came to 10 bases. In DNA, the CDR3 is TGTGCCAGCTCACCATCGAACAGGGACGAGCAGTACGTC. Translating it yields CASSPSNRDEQYV.

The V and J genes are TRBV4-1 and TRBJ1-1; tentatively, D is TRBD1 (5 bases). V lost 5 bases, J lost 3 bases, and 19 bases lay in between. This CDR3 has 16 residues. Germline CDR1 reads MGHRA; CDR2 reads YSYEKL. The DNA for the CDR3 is TGCGCCAGCAGCAAAGGGGTTCTCGGAGGGGACACTGAAGCTTTCTTT. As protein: CASSKGVLGGDTEAFF.

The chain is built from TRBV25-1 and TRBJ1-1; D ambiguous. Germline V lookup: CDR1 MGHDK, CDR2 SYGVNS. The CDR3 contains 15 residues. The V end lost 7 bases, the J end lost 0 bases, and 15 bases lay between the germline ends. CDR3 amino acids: CASNSGYSLNTEAFF. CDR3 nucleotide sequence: TGTGCCAGCAACTCGGGGTACAGTTTGAACACTGAAGCTTTCTTT. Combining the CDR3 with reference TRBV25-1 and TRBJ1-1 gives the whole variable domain EADIYQTPRYLVIGTGKKITLECSQTMGHDKMYWYQQDPGMELHLIHYSYGVNSTEKGDLSSESTVSRIRTEHFPLTLESARPSHTSQYLCASNSGYSLNTEAFFGQGTRLTVV.

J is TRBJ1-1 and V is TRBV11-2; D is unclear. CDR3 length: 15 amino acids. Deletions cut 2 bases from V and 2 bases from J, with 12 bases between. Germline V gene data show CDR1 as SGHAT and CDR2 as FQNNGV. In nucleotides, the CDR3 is TGTGCCAGCAGCTTAAATCTTCTGGCTAACACTGAAGCTTTCTTT. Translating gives CASSLNLLANTEAFF. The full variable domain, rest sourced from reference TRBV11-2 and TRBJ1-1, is EAGVAQSPRYKIIEKRQSVAFWCNPISGHATLYWYQQILGQGPKLLIQFQNNGVVDDSQLPKDRFSAERLKGVDSTLKIQPAKLEDSAVYLCASSLNLLANTEAFFGQGTRLTVV.

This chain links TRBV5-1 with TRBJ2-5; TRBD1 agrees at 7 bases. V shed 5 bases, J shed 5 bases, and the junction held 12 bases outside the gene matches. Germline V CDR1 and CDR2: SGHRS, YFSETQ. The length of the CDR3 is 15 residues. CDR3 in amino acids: CASSSLIGGGETQYF. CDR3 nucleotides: TGCGCCAGCAGTTCGCTCATAGGGGGCGGTGAGACCCAGTACTTC.

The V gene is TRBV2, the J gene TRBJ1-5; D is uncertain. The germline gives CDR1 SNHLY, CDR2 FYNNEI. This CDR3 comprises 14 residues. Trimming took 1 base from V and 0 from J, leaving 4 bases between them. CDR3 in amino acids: CASSEVGSNQPQHF. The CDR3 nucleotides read TGTGCCAGCAGTGAAGTCGGTAGCAATCAGCCCCAGCATTTT.

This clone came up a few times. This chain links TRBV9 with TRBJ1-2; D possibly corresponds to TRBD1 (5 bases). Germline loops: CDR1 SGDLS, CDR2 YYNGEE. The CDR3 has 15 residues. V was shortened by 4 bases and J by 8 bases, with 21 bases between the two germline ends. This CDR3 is CASSSTSGTSRGYTF. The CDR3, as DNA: TGTGCCAGCAGCTCAACCTCCGGGACTTCAAGGGGCTACACCTTC.

The CDR3 loop is CASSIRVTSGNTIYF. The CDR3 DNA follows: TGTGCCAGCAGTATCCGGGTCACCTCTGGAAACACCATATATTTT. The chain recombines TRBV6-5 with TRBJ1-3; D unclear. Per germline, CDR1 MNHEY and CDR2 SVGAGI. This CDR3 comprises 15 residues. Trimming cost V 5 bases and J 0 bases, with 11 bases left between them.

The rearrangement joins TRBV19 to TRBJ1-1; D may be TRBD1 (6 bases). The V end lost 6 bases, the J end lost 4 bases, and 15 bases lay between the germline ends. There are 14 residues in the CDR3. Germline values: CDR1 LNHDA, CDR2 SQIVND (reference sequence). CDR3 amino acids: CASSDTGFSTEAFF. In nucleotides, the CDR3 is TGTGCCAGTAGCGATACAGGGTTTTCCACTGAAGCTTTCTTT.

The CDR3 coding sequence is TGTGCCAGCAGGTACAGGGGCCCTATGAACACTGAAGCTTTCTTT. Translated, it gives CASRYRGPMNTEAFF. The J gene is TRBJ1-1, the V gene TRBV28, with 7 bases aligning to TRBD1. There are 15 residues in the CDR3. Unmatched junction bases numbered 7, after V lost 6 bases and J lost 0 bases. Per germline, CDR1 MDHEN and CDR2 SYDVKM.